The following is a T cell receptor (beta chain) sequence with its context. In the original workflow: Amplifying reference gene primers gave estimates of nucleated cell counts. Sequencing used immunoSEQ multiplex PCR; TCRdb keeps in-frame clones, though not all of them. The D gene and trimming were derived from the DNA, and the V and J assignments and clone size from that table. Of around 37,000 clones listed, around 92% were seen once; the top ten hold roughly 6%. The data stem from a study of blood T cell repertoires in COVID-19. The wider study: Both acute and convalescent COVID-19 samples were obtained from the United States, Italy and Spain. T cells, B-cell-depleted T cells, or PBMCs provided the cDNA or gDNA that served as material.

Trimming at V came to 6 bases and at J to 0 bases, leaving 4 bases not matched to a gene. The CDR3 covers 14 residues. Germline assignment: CDR1 ENHRY and CDR2 SYGVKD. Sequencing was performed on peripheral blood. The chain employs TRBV10-3 and TRBJ1-1, with TRBD1 matching 7 bases. The TCR comes from a woman of 80 years or more with acute or convalescent COVID-19. The CDR3 nucleotides read TGTGCCATCAGGGAGACAGGGATGAACACTGAAGCTTTCTTT. Its protein is CAIRETGMNTEAFF.